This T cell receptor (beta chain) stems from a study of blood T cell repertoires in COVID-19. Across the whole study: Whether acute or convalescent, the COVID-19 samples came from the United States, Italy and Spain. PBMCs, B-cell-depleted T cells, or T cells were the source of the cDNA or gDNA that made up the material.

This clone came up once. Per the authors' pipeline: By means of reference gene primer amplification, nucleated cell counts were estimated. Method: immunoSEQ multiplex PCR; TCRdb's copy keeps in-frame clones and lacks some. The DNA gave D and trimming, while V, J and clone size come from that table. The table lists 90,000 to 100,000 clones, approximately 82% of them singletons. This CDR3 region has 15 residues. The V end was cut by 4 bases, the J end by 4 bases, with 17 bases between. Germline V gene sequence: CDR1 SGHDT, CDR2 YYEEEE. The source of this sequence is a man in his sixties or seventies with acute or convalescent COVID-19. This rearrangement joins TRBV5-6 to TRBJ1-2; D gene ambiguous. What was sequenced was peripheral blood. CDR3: CASSPQEREFYGYTF. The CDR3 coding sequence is TGTGCCAGCAGCCCGCAGGAGAGGGAATTCTATGGCTACACCTTC.